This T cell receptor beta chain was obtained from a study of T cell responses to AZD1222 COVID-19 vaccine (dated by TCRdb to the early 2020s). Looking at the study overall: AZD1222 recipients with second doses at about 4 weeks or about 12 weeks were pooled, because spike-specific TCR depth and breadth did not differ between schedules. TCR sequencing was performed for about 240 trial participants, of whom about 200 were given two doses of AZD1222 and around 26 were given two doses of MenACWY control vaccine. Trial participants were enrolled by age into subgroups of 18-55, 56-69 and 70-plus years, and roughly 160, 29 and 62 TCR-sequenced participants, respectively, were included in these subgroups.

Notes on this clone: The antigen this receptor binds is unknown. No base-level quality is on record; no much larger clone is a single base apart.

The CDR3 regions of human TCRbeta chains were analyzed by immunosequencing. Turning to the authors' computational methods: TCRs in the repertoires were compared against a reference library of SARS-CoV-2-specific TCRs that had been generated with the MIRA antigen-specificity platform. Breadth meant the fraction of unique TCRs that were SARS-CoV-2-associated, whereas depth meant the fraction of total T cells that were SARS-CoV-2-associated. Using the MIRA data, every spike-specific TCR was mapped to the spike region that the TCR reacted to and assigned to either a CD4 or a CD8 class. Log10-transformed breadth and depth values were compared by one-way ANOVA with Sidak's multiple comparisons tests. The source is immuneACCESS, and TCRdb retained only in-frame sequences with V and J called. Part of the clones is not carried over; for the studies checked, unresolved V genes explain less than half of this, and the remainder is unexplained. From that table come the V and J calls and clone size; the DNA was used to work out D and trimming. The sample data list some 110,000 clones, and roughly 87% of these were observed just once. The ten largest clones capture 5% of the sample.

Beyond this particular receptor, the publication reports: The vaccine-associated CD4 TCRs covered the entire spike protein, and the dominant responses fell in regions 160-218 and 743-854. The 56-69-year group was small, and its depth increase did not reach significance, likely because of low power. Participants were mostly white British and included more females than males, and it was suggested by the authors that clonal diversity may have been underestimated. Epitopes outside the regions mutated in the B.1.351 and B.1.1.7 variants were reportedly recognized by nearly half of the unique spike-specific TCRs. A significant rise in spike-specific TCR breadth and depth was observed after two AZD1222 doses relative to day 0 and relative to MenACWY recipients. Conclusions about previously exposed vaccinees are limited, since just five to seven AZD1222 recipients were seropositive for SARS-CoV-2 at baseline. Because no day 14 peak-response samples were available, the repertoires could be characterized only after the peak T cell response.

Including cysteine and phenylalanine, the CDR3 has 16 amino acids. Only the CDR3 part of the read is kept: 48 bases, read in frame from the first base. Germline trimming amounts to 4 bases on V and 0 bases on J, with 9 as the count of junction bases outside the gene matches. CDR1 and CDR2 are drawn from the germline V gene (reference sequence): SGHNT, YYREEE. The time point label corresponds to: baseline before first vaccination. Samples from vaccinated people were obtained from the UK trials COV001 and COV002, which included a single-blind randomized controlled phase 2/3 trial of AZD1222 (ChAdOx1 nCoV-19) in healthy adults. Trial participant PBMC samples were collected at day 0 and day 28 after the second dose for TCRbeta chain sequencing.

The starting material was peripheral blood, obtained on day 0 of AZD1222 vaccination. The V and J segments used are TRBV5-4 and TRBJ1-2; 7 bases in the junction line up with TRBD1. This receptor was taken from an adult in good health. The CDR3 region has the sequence CASSVGTAGTNYGYTF. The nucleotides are TGTGCCAGCAGCGTTGGGACAGCCGGGACTAACTATGGCTACACCTTC.